This T cell receptor beta chain was identified in a study of human T cells and chemical hapten exposure. This CDR3 comprises 12 residues. From germline, CDR1 is SEHNR and CDR2 FQNEAQ (reference sequence). Trimming shortened V by 5 bases and J by 7 bases, and 11 bases separated the two germline ends. Of note for this clonotype: Its antigen is not identified.

TCRdb called the RACE reads again in MiXCR, with one record for every CDR3 protein. This sample carries approximately 60,000 distinct CDR3 sequences, 9% to 9.5% of them seen once, and the ten largest clones take 13%. Time point reported: patch test 1, 2 weeks after DPC sensitization. Treatment given: therapeutic diphenylcyclopropenone sensitization with weekly scalp DPC. In every case, blood was obtained before the patch test was applied. Study findings and constraints: Significantly greater numbers of large CDR3 similarity clusters came from expanded TCRs than from controls. As the donors had alopecia, their immune response may differ from healthy people's.

Material: whole blood, obtained in connection with sensitization to the hapten diphenylcyclopropenone (DPC). This clonotype originated in a middle-aged woman with alopecia areata. Some clones in this sample may be carry-over from other donors' samples. The chain carries TRBV7-9 and TRBJ1-1; tentatively, D is TRBD1 (6 bases). In DNA, the CDR3 is TGTGCCAGCAGCCTTAGGGGGGATGAAGCTTTCTTT. This gives the protein CASSLRGDEAFF.